This T cell receptor (beta chain) was observed in a study of T cell clones after liver transplantation. Overall study: Blood was drawn pre-transplant, before withdrawal, and after full or failed withdrawal.

Method: immunoSEQ multiplex PCR; TCRdb's copy keeps in-frame clones and lacks some. Among over 50,000 clones listed, less than 85% were seen once. Trimming left V 5 bases short and J 3 bases short, with 17 bases between. CDR1 is MDHEN and CDR2 is SYDVKM in the germline V gene. This CDR3 contains 15 residues. This clone was counted only a few times. What it binds is not known. Broader study findings: Small, mixed patient groups and varying post-transplant times limit these conclusions. In a couple of subjects, few donor cells limited the measurable donor-reactive repertoire.

This sample comprised CD4+ T cells from blood, obtained before liver transplant. The chain combines TRBV28 with TRBJ2-7, with TRBD2 as a possible D gene (7 bases). The sequence derives from a human donor who received a liver transplant. The CDR3 protein is CASSPGGGALYEQYF. DNA for the CDR3: TGTGCCAGCAGTCCTGGGGGGGGCGCCCTCTACGAGCAGTACTTC. Full variable domain (rest looked up from reference TRBV28 and TRBJ2-7): DVKVTQSSRYLVKRTGEKVFLECVQDMDHENMFWYRQDPGLGLRLIYFSYDVKMKEKGDIPEGYSVSREKKERFSLILESASTNQTSMYLCASSPGGGALYEQYFGPGTRLTVT.